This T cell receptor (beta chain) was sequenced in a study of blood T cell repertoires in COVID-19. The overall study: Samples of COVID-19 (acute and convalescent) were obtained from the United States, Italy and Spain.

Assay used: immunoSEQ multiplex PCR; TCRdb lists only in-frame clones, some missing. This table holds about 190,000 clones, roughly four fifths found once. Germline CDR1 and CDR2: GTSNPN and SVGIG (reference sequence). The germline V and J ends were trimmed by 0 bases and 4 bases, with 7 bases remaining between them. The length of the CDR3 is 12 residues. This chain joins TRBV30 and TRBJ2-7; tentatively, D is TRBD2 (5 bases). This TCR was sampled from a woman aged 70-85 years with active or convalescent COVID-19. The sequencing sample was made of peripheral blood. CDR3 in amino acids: CAWSVEGYEQYF. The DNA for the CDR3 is TGTGCCTGGAGTGTTGAGGGTTACGAGCAGTACTTC.